This is a list of T cell receptor beta chains from one sample in a study of blood T cell repertoires in COVID-19. Clones were sequenced by immunoSEQ multiplex PCR, and TCRdb holds only the in-frame ones, with some missing. Among some 100,000 clones, 70% to 90% were seen once, and the ten largest hold just over 2%. The sequenced material came from peripheral blood. Receptor source: a man over 45 with COVID-19, enrolled during active disease. The CDR3 runs from the conserved cysteine through the conserved F or W. The D gene is left open where the match is weak. Size is stated for part of the rows, as once, few or many counts, or as a class when the clone is expanded.

V	D	size	J	length	DNA	CDR3
TRBV7-9	NA	few	TRBJ2-7	14	TGTGCCAGCAGCCCCCTGGCCCCCCACTACGAGCAGTACTTC	CASSPLAPHYEQYF
TRBV7-9	NA	NA	TRBJ1-4	14	TGTGCCAGCAGCTTGGCAGGGCCTAATGAAAAACTGTTTTTT	CASSLAGPNEKLFF
TRBV13	NA	NA	TRBJ2-5	13	TGTGCCAGCTGTATTCAGGGGCAAGAGACCCAGTACTTC	CASCIQGQETQYF
TRBV6-5	TRBD1	few	TRBJ1-3	15	TGTGCCAGCAGTCAGACAGGGTTCGGGGGAAACACCATATATTTT	CASSQTGFGGNTIYF
TRBV7-6	TRBD2	NA	TRBJ2-7	16	TGTGCCAGCAGCTCCGGGCTAGCGGGGGTGTCCTACGAGCAGTACTTC	CASSSGLAGVSYEQYF
TRBV19	NA	NA	TRBJ1-3	14	TGTGCCAGTAAAAACCCGAGCTCTGGAAACACCATATATTTT	CASKNPSSGNTIYF
TRBV7-3	TRBD2	NA	TRBJ2-2	16	TGTGCCAGCAGCCTAAGCGGGGGCCAGAACACCGGGGAGCTGTTTTTT	CASSLSGGQNTGELFF
TRBV28	NA	NA	TRBJ1-1	12	TGTGCCAGCAGCCCCCAGGGGAGTGAAGCTTTCTTT	CASSPQGSEAFF
TRBV4-2	NA	NA	TRBJ2-5	14	TGTGCCAGCAGCCAAGAAATCAGGGCAGAGACCCAGTACTTC	CASSQEIRAETQYF
TRBV3-1/TRBV3-2	NA	NA	TRBJ1-5	15	TGTGCCAGCAGCCAAGCAGGGTTAGGAAATCAGCCCCAGCATTTT	CASSQAGLGNQPQHF
TRBV21-1	NA	NA	TRBJ2-1	19	TGTGCCAGCAGCAAAGTAGGGGTATCGCCCGGGACACGGGACAATGAGCAGTTCTTC	CASSKVGVSPGTRDNEQFF
TRBV10-1	NA	NA	TRBJ1-5	14	TGCGCCAGCAGTGGACAGCATAGCAATCAGCCCCAGCATTTT	CASSGQHSNQPQHF
TRBV19	TRBD2	NA	TRBJ2-3	15	TGTGCCAGTAGGAGGACTAGCGGGGGCACAGATACGCAGTATTTT	CASRRTSGGTDTQYF
TRBV15	NA	NA	TRBJ1-4	15	TGTGCCACCAGCAGAGATCGGGAGTTGGGGGAAAAACTGTTTTTT	CATSRDRELGEKLFF
TRBV20-1	NA	few	TRBJ2-2	11	TGCAGTGCCCATAACACCGGGGAGCTGTTTTTT	CSAHNTGELFF
TRBV4-2	TRBD1	NA	TRBJ1-2	12	TGTGCCAGCAGGGGACAGGGGTCTGGCTACACCTTC	CASRGQGSGYTF
TRBV7-2	NA	NA	TRBJ1-2	12	TGTGCCAGCAGCTTAGAGGGGTATGACTACACCTTC	CASSLEGYDYTF
TRBV6-2/TRBV6-3	TRBD2	NA	TRBJ2-3	14	TGTGCCAGCAGTCCCCGGGAGGCACCAGATACGCAGTATTTT	CASSPREAPDTQYF
TRBV5-1	NA	NA	TRBJ2-1	14	TGCGCCAGCAGCTCAAGCCTTGGGGCCAATGAGCAGTTCTTC	CASSSSLGANEQFF
TRBV28	TRBD1	NA	TRBJ2-7	14	TGTGCCAGTAGTCCCAGATACAGGGGGAGGGAGCAGTACTTC	CASSPRYRGREQYF
TRBV28	NA	NA	TRBJ1-6	13	TGTGCCAGCGAGGACAGTTATAATTCACCCCTCCACTTT	CASEDSYNSPLHF
TRBV5-4	NA	NA	TRBJ2-2	16	TGTGCCAGCAGTACCGGGACTCCACAGTCTGGCGGGGAGCTGTTTTTT	CASSTGTPQSGGELFF
TRBV24-1	NA	NA	TRBJ2-1	16	TGTGCCACCAGTGACCCCCAGCTAGCGCTCTACAATGAGCAGTTCTTC	CATSDPQLALYNEQFF
TRBV30	NA	NA	TRBJ1-2	12	TGTGCCTGGGGACAGTTATCCTATGGCTACACCTTC	CAWGQLSYGYTF
TRBV11-3	TRBD1	NA	TRBJ2-7	15	TGTGCCAGCAGCTCAGGGGGACAGGGGGTGAGGGAGCAGTACTTC	CASSSGGQGVREQYF
TRBV5-1	NA	once	TRBJ2-3	15	TGCGCCAGCAGCGATGTTCAGGGGTTGCCAGATACGCAGTATTTT	CASSDVQGLPDTQYF
TRBV6-6	NA	few	TRBJ1-5	15	TGTGCCAGCAGTTACGAGAGGCCAAACGATCAGCCCCAGCATTTT	CASSYERPNDQPQHF
TRBV28	NA	NA	TRBJ2-7	13	TGTGCCAGCAGTTTGTTGGCAGGGTACGAGCAGTACTTC	CASSLLAGYEQYF